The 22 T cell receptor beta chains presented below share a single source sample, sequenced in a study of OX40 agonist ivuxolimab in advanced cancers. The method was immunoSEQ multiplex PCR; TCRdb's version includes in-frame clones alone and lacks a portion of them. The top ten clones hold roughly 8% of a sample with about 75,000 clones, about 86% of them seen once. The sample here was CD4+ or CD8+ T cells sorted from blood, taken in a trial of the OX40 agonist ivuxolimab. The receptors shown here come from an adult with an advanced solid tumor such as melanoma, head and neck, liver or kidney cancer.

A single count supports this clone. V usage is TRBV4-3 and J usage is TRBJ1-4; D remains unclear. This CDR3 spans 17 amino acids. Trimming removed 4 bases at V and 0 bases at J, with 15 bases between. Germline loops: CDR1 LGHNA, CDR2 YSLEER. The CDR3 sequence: CASSLSARGATNEKLFF. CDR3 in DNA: TGCGCCAGCAGCCTTTCTGCTCGAGGCGCAACTAATGAAAAACTGTTTTTT.

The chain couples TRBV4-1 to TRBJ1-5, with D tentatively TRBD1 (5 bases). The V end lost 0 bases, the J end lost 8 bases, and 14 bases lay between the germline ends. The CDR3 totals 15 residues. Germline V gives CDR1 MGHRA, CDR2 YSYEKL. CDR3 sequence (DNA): TGCGCCAGCAGCCAAGACGGGGCTGTTTTTGAGCCCCAGCATTTT. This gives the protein CASSQDGAVFEPQHF.

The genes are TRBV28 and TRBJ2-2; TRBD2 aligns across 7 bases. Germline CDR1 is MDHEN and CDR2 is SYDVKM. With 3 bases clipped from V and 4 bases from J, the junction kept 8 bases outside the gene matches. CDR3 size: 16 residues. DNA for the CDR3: TGTGCCAGCAGTTTTTTGTCTAGCGGTTTCACCGGGGAGCTGTTTTTT. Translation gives CASSFLSSGFTGELFF.

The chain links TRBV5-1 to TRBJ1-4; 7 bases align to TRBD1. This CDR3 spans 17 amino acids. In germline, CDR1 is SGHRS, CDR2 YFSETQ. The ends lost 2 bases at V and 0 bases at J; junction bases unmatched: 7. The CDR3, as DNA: TGCGCCAGCAGCTTACAGGGGCCCACCGCAACTAATGAAAAACTGTTTTTT. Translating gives CASSLQGPTATNEKLFF. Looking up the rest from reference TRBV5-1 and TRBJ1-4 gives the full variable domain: KAGVTQTPRYLIKTRGQQVTLSCSPISGHRSVSWYQQTPGQGLQFLFEYFSETQRNKGNFPGRFSGRQFSNSRSEMNVSTLELGDSALYLCASSLQGPTATNEKLFFGSGTQLSVL.

DNA for the CDR3: TGTGCCAGCAGTTACGAGAGGGCTACTGAAGCTTTCTTT. Translated, it gives CASSYERATEAFF. V usage is TRBV6-6 and J usage is TRBJ1-1, with unresolved D. The CDR3 loop spans 13 amino acids. Germline CDR1 is MNHNY and CDR2 is SVGAGI (reference sequence). V was pared by 2 bases and J by 5 bases, with 9 bases between.

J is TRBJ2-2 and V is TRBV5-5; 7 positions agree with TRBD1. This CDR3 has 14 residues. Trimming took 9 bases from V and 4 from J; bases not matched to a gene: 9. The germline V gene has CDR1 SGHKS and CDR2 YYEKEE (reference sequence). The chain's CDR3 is CATWTGPATGELFF. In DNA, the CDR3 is TGTGCCACTTGGACAGGTCCCGCCACCGGGGAGCTGTTTTTT.

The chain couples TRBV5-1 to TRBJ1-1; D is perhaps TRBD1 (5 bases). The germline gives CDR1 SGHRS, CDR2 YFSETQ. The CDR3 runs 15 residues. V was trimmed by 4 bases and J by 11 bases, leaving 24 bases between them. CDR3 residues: CASSPAGQALPGAFF. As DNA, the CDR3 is TGCGCCAGCAGCCCCGCCGGGCAGGCCCTACCAGGGGCTTTCTTT.

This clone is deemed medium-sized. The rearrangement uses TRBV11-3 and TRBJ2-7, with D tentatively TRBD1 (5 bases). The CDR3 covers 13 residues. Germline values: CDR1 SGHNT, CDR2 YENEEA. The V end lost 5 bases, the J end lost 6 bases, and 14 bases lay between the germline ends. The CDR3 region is CASSQSEGAEQYF. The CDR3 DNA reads TGTGCCAGCAGCCAAAGTGAAGGGGCCGAGCAGTACTTC.

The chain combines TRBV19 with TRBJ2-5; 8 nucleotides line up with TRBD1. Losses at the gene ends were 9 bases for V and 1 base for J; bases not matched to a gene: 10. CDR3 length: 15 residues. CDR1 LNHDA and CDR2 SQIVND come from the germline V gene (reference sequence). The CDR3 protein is CASGLYTGGQETQYF. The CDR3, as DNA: TGTGCCAGCGGCCTTTACACAGGGGGCCAAGAGACCCAGTACTTC.

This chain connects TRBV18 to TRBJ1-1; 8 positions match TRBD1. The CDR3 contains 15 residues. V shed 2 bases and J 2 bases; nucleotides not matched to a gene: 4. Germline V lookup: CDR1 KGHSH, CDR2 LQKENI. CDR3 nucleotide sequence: TGTGCCAGCTCACCAGGACAGGGAAGAAACACTGAAGCTTTCTTT. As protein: CASSPGQGRNTEAFF. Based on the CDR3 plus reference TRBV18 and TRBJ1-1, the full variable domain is NAGVMQNPRHLVRRRGQEARLRCSPMKGHSHVYWYRQLPEEGLKFMVYLQKENIIDESGMPKERFSAEFPKEGPSILRIQQVVRGDSAAYFCASSPGQGRNTEAFFGQGTRLTVV.

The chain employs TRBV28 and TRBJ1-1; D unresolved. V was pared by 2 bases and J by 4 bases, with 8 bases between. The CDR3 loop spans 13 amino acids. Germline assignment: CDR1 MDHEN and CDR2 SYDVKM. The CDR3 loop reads CASSLQYSTEAFF. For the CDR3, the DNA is TGTGCCAGCAGTTTACAATACAGCACTGAAGCTTTCTTT.

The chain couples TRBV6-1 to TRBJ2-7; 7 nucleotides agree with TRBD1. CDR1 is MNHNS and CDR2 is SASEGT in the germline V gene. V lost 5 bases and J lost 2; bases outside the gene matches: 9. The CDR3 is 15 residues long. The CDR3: CASSPRTGGPYEQYF. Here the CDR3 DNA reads TGTGCCAGCAGTCCGCGGACAGGTGGGCCCTACGAGCAGTACTTC.

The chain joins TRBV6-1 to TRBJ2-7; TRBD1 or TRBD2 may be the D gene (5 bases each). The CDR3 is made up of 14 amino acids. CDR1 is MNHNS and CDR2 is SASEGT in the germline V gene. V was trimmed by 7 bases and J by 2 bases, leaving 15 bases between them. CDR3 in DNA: TGTGCCAGCACCGAGGGGATCCCAACCTACGAGCAGTACTTC. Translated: CASTEGIPTYEQYF.

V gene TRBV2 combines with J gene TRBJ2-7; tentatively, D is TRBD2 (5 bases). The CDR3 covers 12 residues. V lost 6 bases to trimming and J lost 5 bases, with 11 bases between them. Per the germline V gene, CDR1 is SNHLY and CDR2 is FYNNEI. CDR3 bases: TGTGCCAGCAGAAGACTCGGGGACGAGCAGTACTTC. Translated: CASRRLGDEQYF.

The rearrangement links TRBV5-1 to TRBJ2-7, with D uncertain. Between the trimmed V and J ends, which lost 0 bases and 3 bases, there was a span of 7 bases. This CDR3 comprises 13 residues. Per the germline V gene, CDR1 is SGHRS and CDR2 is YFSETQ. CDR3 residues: CASSLEGYYEQYF. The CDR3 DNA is TGCGCCAGCAGCTTGGAAGGGTACTACGAGCAGTACTTC.

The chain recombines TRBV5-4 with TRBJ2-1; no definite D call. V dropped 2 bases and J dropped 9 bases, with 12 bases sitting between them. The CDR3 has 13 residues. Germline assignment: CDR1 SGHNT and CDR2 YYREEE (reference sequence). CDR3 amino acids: CASSFPERSEQFF. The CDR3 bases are TGTGCCAGCAGCTTCCCCGAACGCAGTGAGCAGTTCTTC.

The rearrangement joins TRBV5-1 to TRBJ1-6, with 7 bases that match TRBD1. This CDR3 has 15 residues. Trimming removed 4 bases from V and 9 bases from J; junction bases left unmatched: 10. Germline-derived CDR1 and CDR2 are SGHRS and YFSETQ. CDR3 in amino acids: CASSRLRDSSSPLHF. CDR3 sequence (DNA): TGCGCCAGCAGCAGACTCCGGGACAGCTCTTCACCCCTCCACTTT.

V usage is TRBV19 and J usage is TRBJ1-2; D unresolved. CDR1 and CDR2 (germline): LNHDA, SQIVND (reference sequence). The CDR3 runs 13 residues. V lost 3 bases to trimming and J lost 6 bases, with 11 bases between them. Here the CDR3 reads CASSIRGVNGYTF. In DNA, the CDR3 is TGTGCCAGTAGTATTCGGGGAGTCAATGGCTACACCTTC.

The CDR3 nucleotides read TGTGCCAGCAGCAGTGAGGGGGGGGCGTACTTC. Translated: CASSSEGGAYF. This chain links TRBV6-6 with TRBJ2-4, with D possibly matching TRBD2 (7 bases). Germline CDR1 is MNHNY and CDR2 is SVGAGI (reference sequence). With 6 bases removed from V and 15 bases from J, the gap between germline ends came to 15 bases. The CDR3 extends over 11 amino acids.

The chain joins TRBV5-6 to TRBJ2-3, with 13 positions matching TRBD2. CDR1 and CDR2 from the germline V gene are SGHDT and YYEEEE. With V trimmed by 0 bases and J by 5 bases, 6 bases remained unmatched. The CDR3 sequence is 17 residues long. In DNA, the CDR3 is TGTGCCAGCAGCTTGGAATCACTAGCGGGAGGGTTAGATACGCAGTATTTT. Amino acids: CASSLESLAGGLDTQYF.

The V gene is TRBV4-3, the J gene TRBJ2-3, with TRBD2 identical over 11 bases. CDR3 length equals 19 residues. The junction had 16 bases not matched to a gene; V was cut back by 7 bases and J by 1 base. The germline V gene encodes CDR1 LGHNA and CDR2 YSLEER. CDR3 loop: CASTLDPLSGGAGTDTQYF. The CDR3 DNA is TGCGCCAGCACCCTAGACCCCCTTAGCGGGGGGGCCGGCACAGATACGCAGTATTTT.

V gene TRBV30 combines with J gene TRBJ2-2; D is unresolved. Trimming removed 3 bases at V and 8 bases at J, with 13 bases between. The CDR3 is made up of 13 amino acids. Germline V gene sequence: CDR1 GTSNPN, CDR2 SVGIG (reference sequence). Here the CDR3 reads CAWSLQRAGELFF. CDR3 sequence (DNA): TGTGCCTGGAGCCTCCAGAGAGCGGGGGAGCTGTTTTTT.